What follows are 29 T cell receptor beta chains derived from one specimen sequenced in a study of T cells after somatic rescue of genetic block (dated by TCRdb to 2019 to 2021). Libraries were built with the immunoSEQ multiplex PCR assay. Imported from immuneACCESS, the table was reduced by TCRdb to in-frame sequences with V and J called. These copies leave out some clones; in studies compared against another copy, an unresolved V gene accounts for under half, and the cause of the remainder is not known. The sample table shows more than 65,000 clones, and roughly 88% are seen once. Of the sample, 2.5% to 3% falls within the top ten clones. The sequenced sample consisted of peripheral blood mononuclear cells (PBMCs). The receptors originated from a man under 40.

The chain uses TRBV7-9 and TRBJ2-1; TRBD1 matches at 9 bases. The ends lost 1 base at V and 4 bases at J; junction bases unmatched: 2. The CDR3 spans 15 residues. Germline V gene lookup returns CDR1 SEHNR and CDR2 FQNEAQ (reference sequence). The CDR3 sequence is CASSLGQGVYNEQFF. Written as DNA, the CDR3 is TGTGCCAGCAGCTTAGGACAGGGGGTATACAATGAGCAGTTCTTC.

CDR3 region: CASSQGYVNYGYTF. CDR3 in DNA: TGTGCCAGCAGCCAAGGATATGTTAACTATGGCTACACCTTC. This chain connects TRBV14 to TRBJ1-2; no clear D. The CDR3 contains 14 residues. V was pared by 1 base and J by 1 base, with 7 bases between. The germline CDR1 and CDR2 sequences are SGHDN and FVKESK.

J is TRBJ2-3 and V is TRBV30, with 8 bases identical to TRBD2. The CDR3 consists of 15 residues. Germline loops: CDR1 GTSNPN, CDR2 SVGIG (reference sequence). J was trimmed by 0 bases and V by 2 bases; bases with no gene match: 4. CDR3 residues: CAWSTGGSSTDTQYF. In nucleotides, the CDR3 is TGTGCCTGGAGTACGGGGGGGTCTAGCACAGATACGCAGTATTTT.

The chain uses TRBV6-6 and TRBJ1-1; a possible D gene is TRBD1 (5 bases). Deletions cut 7 bases from V and 11 bases from J, with 17 bases between. Looked up from germline, CDR1 is MNHNY and CDR2 is SVGAGI (reference sequence). CDR3 length equals 12 residues. In DNA form, the CDR3 reads TGTGCCAGCAAAGGTGAGGGACCCTGGGCTTTCTTT. This sequence encodes CASKGEGPWAFF.

The gene calls are TRBV7-9 and TRBJ1-6; 9 nucleotides align to TRBD1. The V and J ends lost 5 bases and 5 bases, in that order; junction bases with no gene match: 4. From germline, CDR1 is SEHNR and CDR2 FQNEAQ (reference sequence). The CDR3 consists of 15 residues. The CDR3 region is CASSPGTGNNSPLHF. The CDR3, as DNA: TGTGCCAGCAGCCCCGGGACAGGGAATAATTCACCCCTCCACTTT.

The chain is built from TRBV28 and TRBJ2-4; 7 nucleotides match TRBD1. This CDR3 has 14 residues. Germline V gives CDR1 MDHEN, CDR2 SYDVKM. The junction had 5 bases not matched to a gene; V was cut back by 2 bases and J by 7 bases. CDR3 sequence: CASSLTRGFNIQYF. In nucleotides, the CDR3 is TGTGCCAGCAGTTTAACCAGGGGGTTTAACATTCAGTACTTC.

The rearrangement uses TRBV10-3 and TRBJ2-1; TRBD2 agrees at 10 bases. The trim removed 10 bases at V and 9 bases at J, leaving 9 bases unmatched. Per the germline V gene, CDR1 is ENHRY and CDR2 is SYGVKD. The CDR3 sequence is 13 residues long. CDR3 nucleotide sequence: TGTGCCACCGGGACTAGCGCCATAGCTGAGCAGTTCTTC. Encoded protein: CATGTSAIAEQFF.

This chain uses TRBV2 with TRBJ2-1; 9 bases match TRBD2. Germline V gene lookup returns CDR1 SNHLY and CDR2 FYNNEI. The CDR3 contains 15 residues. J was trimmed by 2 bases and V by 7 bases; bases with no gene match: 6. CDR3 in amino acids: CASKEASGAYNEQFF. CDR3 nucleotide sequence: TGTGCCAGCAAGGAAGCTAGCGGGGCCTACAATGAGCAGTTCTTC.

The chain recombines TRBV7-8 with TRBJ2-1; 8 nucleotides line up with TRBD1. The CDR3 is made up of 15 amino acids. Looked up from germline, CDR1 is SGHVS and CDR2 is FQNEAQ. The trim removed 7 bases at V and 9 bases at J, leaving 14 bases unmatched. Here the CDR3 DNA reads TGTGCCAGCACCCTTGGAGGACAGGGATATGGTGAGCAGTTCTTC. Translated: CASTLGGQGYGEQFF.

The gene calls are TRBV10-3 and TRBJ2-1; 9 nucleotides align to TRBD2. This CDR3 has 15 residues. V shed 3 bases and J 5 bases; nucleotides not matched to a gene: 5. CDR1 ENHRY and CDR2 SYGVKD come from the germline V gene. The CDR3 protein is CAISDGGRANNEQFF. In nucleotides, the CDR3 is TGTGCCATCAGTGACGGCGGGAGGGCGAACAATGAGCAGTTCTTC.

The rearrangement uses TRBV5-1 and TRBJ2-5, with TRBD1 matching over 7 bases. Judging by the DNA end, TRBJ2-7 fits better; the J call may be wrong. Germline CDR1 reads SGHRS; CDR2 reads YFSETQ. The CDR3 length is 12 residues. The CDR3 sequence: CASSQGVSEQYF. In nucleotides, the CDR3 is TGCGCCAGCAGCCAGGGGGTGAGCGAGCAGTACTTC.

The chain joins TRBV18 to TRBJ2-3; possible D gene TRBD2, 5 bases. The CDR3 length is 16 residues. Germline V gene data show CDR1 as KGHSH and CDR2 as LQKENI. Trimming shortened V by 3 bases and J by 2 bases, and 15 bases separated the two germline ends. The CDR3 loop reads CASSPLRTGNTDTQYF. For the CDR3, the DNA is TGTGCCAGCTCACCCCTCCGGACGGGGAACACAGATACGCAGTATTTT.

In regard to this clone: Other DNA sequences in this specimen translate into the identical CDR3. The chain combines TRBV27 with TRBJ2-7; D is undetermined. The CDR3 has 14 amino acids. Germline CDR1 is MNHEY and CDR2 is SMNVEV (reference sequence). Trimming left V 6 bases short and J 0 bases short, with 12 bases between. This CDR3 reads CASSLHLSSYEQYF. The CDR3 DNA reads as TGTGCCAGCAGCCTACACCTGAGCTCCTACGAGCAGTACTTC.

The chain has TRBV5-6 and TRBJ1-2; 9 nucleotides match TRBD1. Unmatched junction bases numbered 8, after V lost 4 bases and J lost 4 bases. CDR3 size: 15 residues. Germline loops: CDR1 SGHDT, CDR2 YYEEEE. In nucleotides, the CDR3 is TGTGCCAGCAGCGTGGACAGGGGACGGGTCTATGGCTACACCTTC. This codes for CASSVDRGRVYGYTF.

The chain combines TRBV10-1 with TRBJ2-2; D tentatively reads TRBD1 or TRBD2 (5 bases each). This CDR3 has 15 amino acids. V dropped 4 bases and J dropped 5 bases, with 14 bases sitting between them. Germline V gene lookup returns CDR1 WNHNN and CDR2 SYGVQD (reference sequence). Here the CDR3 reads CASSGAGRSTGELFF. The CDR3 coding sequence is TGCGCCAGCAGTGGGGCAGGGAGATCGACCGGGGAGCTGTTTTTT.

This clone was observed once. The chain links TRBV18 to TRBJ1-1; the match to TRBD1 covers 7 bases. The V gene end was trimmed by 6 bases and the J gene end by 4 bases; junction bases not matched to a gene: 5. Per the germline V gene, CDR1 is KGHSH and CDR2 is LQKENI. The CDR3 runs to 13 residues. This CDR3 is CASSQTGSTEAFF. The CDR3 DNA reads TGTGCCAGCTCGCAGACAGGGAGCACTGAAGCTTTCTTT.

The CDR3 DNA is TGTGCCTGGAGTGGCGCATTCAATCAGCCCCAGCATTTT. This encodes CAWSGAFNQPQHF. The chain links TRBV30 to TRBJ1-5; no clear D. The CDR3 consists of 13 residues. Germline V CDR1 and CDR2: GTSNPN, SVGIG (reference sequence). Trimming stripped 1 base from V and 3 bases from J, with 7 bases between.

The chain has TRBV27 and TRBJ2-1, with 15 positions matching TRBD2. V gave up 4 bases and J gave up 0 bases; unmatched junction bases: 4. The length of the CDR3 is 18 residues. Germline V CDR1 and CDR2: MNHEY, SMNVEV (reference sequence). CDR3 DNA: TGTGCCAGCAGTTCTGGGACTAGCGGGGGGAGCTCCTACAATGAGCAGTTCTTC. Protein sequence: CASSSGTSGGSSYNEQFF.

The V gene is TRBV7-8, the J gene TRBJ2-1, with D unresolved. Trimming shortened V by 5 bases and J by 6 bases, and 17 bases separated the two germline ends. CDR3 length equals 15 residues. Germline CDR1 reads SGHVS; CDR2 reads FQNEAQ. CDR3 sequence reads: CASSLPRHLTNEQFF. The CDR3 DNA sequence: TGTGCCAGCAGCCTCCCGAGACATCTTACCAATGAGCAGTTCTTC. Filled out from reference TRBV7-8 and TRBJ2-1, the complete variable domain reads GAGVSQSPRYKVAKRGQDVALRCDPISGHVSLFWYQQALGQGPEFLTYFQNEAQLDKSGLPSDRFFAERPEGSVSTLKIQRTQQEDSAVYLCASSLPRHLTNEQFFGPGTRLTVL.

As for this clone: The identical CDR3 is also encoded by other nucleotide sequences in the sample. The V and J genes are TRBV10-3 and TRBJ2-7; no definite D call. V dropped 6 bases and J dropped 3 bases, with 6 bases sitting between them. Germline loops: CDR1 ENHRY, CDR2 SYGVKD. The CDR3 loop spans 11 amino acids. DNA of the CDR3: TGTGCCATCAGCGAAGGCTACGAGCAGTACTTC. It encodes CAISEGYEQYF.

The chain carries TRBV19 and TRBJ2-1, with D possibly being TRBD2 (6 bases). V was pared by 5 bases and J by 7 bases, with 15 bases between. The CDR3 is 14 residues long. Germline V gene data show CDR1 as LNHDA and CDR2 as SQIVND (reference sequence). CDR3 in DNA: TGTGCCAGTAGTTCCCCACGACTAGTAAATGAGCAGTTCTTC. Translating it yields CASSSPRLVNEQFF.

The chain recombines TRBV2 with TRBJ2-5, with D possibly TRBD2 on 6 matching bases. This CDR3 contains 13 residues. V lost 9 bases, J lost 4 bases, and 15 bases lay in between. CDR1 and CDR2 from the germline V gene are SNHLY and FYNNEI. Here the CDR3 reads CASDLVGGETQYF. CDR3 sequence (DNA): TGTGCCAGTGACCTTGTGGGAGGAGAGACCCAGTACTTC. Based on the CDR3 plus reference TRBV2 and TRBJ2-5, the full variable domain is EPEVTQTPSHQVTQMGQEVILRCVPISNHLYFYWYRQILGQKVEFLVSFYNNEISEKSEIFDDQFSVERPDGSNFTLKIRSTKLEDSAMYFCASDLVGGETQYFGPGTRLLVL.

The chain is built from TRBV5-5 and TRBJ2-3; 7 bases line up with TRBD2. Germline loops: CDR1 SGHKS, CDR2 YYEKEE (reference sequence). Trimming cost V 0 bases and J 3 bases; bases outside gene matches: 7. The CDR3 sequence is 16 residues long. CDR3 sequence: CASSLGPSGTTDTQYF. CDR3 nucleotide sequence: TGTGCCAGCAGCTTGGGTCCTAGCGGAACAACAGATACGCAGTATTTT.

The J gene is TRBJ2-1, the V gene TRBV27; the D gene is possibly TRBD2 (6 bases). This CDR3 is 16 amino acids long. Germline CDR1 MNHEY, CDR2 SMNVEV (reference sequence). Trimming removed 6 bases from V and 1 base from J, with 16 bases in between. The CDR3 spells CASSRPYRGSYNEQFF. The CDR3 DNA is TGTGCCAGCAGCCGGCCATATCGGGGGTCCTACAATGAGCAGTTCTTC.

The V and J genes are TRBV5-1 and TRBJ2-5; D might be TRBD1 (5 bases). V shed 3 bases and J shed 8 bases, with 20 bases lying between them. The germline gives CDR1 SGHRS, CDR2 YFSETQ. There are 15 residues in the CDR3. The CDR3 loop is CASSSRLMGLRTQYF. CDR3 DNA: TGCGCCAGCAGCTCCCGGTTGATGGGGCTGAGAACCCAGTACTTC.

As DNA, the CDR3 is TGTGCCAGCAGCTTTCGCGCGGAAAAACTGTTTTTT. It translates to CASSFRAEKLFF. The chain joins TRBV5-6 to TRBJ1-4; D remains unclear. This CDR3 has 12 amino acids. Germline CDR1 and CDR2: SGHDT and YYEEEE. Trimming left V 2 bases short and J 8 bases short, with 7 bases between.

This chain uses TRBV9 with TRBJ2-3; the match to TRBD2 covers 16 bases. This CDR3 comprises 21 residues. Germline CDR1 SGDLS, CDR2 YYNGEE. V lost 3 bases to trimming and J lost 3 bases; unmatched junction nucleotides: 16. As DNA, the CDR3 is TGTGCCAGCAGCGCCGAGGGGACTAGCGGGAGGGCCGACCCCGCGACAGATACGCAGTATTTT. Translating gives CASSAEGTSGRADPATDTQYF.

The chain combines TRBV7-8 with TRBJ1-5; 7 bases align to TRBD1. Per germline, CDR1 SGHVS and CDR2 FQNEAQ. The CDR3 runs to 16 residues. The V segment lost 4 bases and the J segment 1 base; nucleotides outside the gene matches: 7. CDR3: CASSWGATGSNQPQHF. For the CDR3, the DNA is TGTGCCAGCAGCTGGGGGGCGACAGGGAGCAATCAGCCCCAGCATTTT.

The V call is TRBV11-3, the J call TRBJ2-7; D call uncertain. Trimming shortened V by 4 bases and J by 11 bases, and 21 bases separated the two germline ends. CDR1 and CDR2 (germline): SGHNT, YENEEA. The CDR3 is made up of 14 amino acids. The CDR3 sequence: CASSSKSAGPMEYF. The DNA of the CDR3 is TGTGCCAGCAGCTCGAAGTCGGCAGGCCCCATGGAGTACTTC.